The clone carrying this T cell receptor (beta chain) showed up just a few times. CDR3 length: 11 residues. Trimming removed 7 bases at V and 1 base at J, with 4 bases between. Germline lookup yields CDR1 MDHEN and CDR2 SYDVKM. Time point specified: patch test 3, about 24 weeks after DPC sensitization. Treatment given: therapeutic diphenylcyclopropenone sensitization with weekly scalp DPC. The sample is drawn from a study of human T cells and chemical hapten exposure. Via MiXCR, TCRdb re-called the RACE reads, giving one row per CDR3 protein. This table holds just under 65,000 distinct CDR3 sequences, about 10% found once.

The origin of this receptor is a young woman with alopecia areata. Some clones in this sample may be carry-over from other donors' samples. The gene calls are TRBV28 and TRBJ1-1; D uncertain. The specimen comprised whole blood, sampled in connection with sensitization to the hapten diphenylcyclopropenone (DPC). The CDR3 DNA sequence: TGTGCCAGCACCCAGAACACTGAAGCTTTCTTT. Protein sequence: CASTQNTEAFF.